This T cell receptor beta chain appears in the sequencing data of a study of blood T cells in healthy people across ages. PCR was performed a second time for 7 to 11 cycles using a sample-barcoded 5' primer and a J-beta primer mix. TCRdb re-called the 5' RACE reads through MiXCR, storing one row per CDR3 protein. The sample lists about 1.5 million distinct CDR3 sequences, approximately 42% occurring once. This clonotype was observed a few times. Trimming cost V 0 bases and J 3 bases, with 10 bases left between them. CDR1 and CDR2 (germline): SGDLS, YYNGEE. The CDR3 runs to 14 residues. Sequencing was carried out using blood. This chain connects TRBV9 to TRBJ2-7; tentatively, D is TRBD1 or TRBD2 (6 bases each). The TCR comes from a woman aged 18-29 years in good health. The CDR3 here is CASSVGAGHYEQYF. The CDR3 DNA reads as TGTGCCAGCAGCGTAGGGGCGGGACACTACGAGCAGTACTTC.